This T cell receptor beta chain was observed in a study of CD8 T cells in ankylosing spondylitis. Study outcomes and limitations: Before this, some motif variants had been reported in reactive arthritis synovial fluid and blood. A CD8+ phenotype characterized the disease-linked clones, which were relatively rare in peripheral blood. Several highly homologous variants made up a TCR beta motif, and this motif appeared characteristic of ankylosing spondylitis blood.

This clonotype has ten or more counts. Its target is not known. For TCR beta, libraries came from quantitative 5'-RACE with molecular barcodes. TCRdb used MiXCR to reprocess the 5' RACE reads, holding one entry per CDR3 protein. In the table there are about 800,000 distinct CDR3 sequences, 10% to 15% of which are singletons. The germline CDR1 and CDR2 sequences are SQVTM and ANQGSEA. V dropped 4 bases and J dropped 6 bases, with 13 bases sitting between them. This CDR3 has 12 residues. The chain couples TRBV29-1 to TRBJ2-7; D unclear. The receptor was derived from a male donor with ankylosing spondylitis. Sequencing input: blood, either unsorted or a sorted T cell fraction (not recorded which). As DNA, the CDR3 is TGCAGCGTTGGGGAAACGGTGTCCGAGCAGTACTTC. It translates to CSVGETVSEQYF.